Below are 26 T cell receptor beta chains sequenced from a single sample in a study of vaccination effects on CD4 cells after COVID-19. The repertoire was sequenced with immunoSEQ multiplex PCR; TCRdb's copy has only in-frame clones and lacks some. The data contain tens of thousands of clones, around four fifths of them seen just once; the ten biggest clones take up about 1.2%. Expansion of antigen-specific CD4+ T cells with viral peptide pools was carried out by the ViraFEST assay before sequencing. Isolating CD4+ T cells followed about 11 days of culture. Vaccination of participants consisted of two doses of either the BNT162b2 or mRNA-1273 vaccine. Antigens for these TCRs are unknown. The sample consisted of CD4+ T cells from PBMCs cultured with HCoV-229E spike peptides, taken after COVID-19 vaccination. Receptor source: a human donor who received a COVID-19 vaccine.

With respect to this clone: The sample carries other DNA sequences with the same CDR3. J is TRBJ2-1 and V is TRBV24-1; TRBD1 matches 10 bases. The CDR3 is 16 amino acids. Trimming at V came to 4 bases and at J to 5 bases, leaving 7 bases not matched to a gene. The germline V gene encodes CDR1 KGHDR and CDR2 SFDVKD. The DNA for the CDR3 is TGTGCCACCAGTGACCCGGGACAGGGGAGGAACAATGAGCAGTTCTTC. Protein product: CATSDPGQGRNNEQFF.

V and J are TRBV18 and TRBJ2-1; a weak D match, TRBD1 (6 bases). Germline CDR1 is KGHSH and CDR2 is LQKENI. This CDR3 spans 14 amino acids. V was pared by 3 bases and J by 6 bases, with 12 bases between. CDR3 in DNA: TGTGCCAGCTCACCCGGATTACAGGGCAATGAGCAGTTCTTC. Translated: CASSPGLQGNEQFF. Together with reference TRBV18 and TRBJ2-1, the CDR3 gives the full variable domain: NAGVMQNPRHLVRRRGQEARLRCSPMKGHSHVYWYRQLPEEGLKFMVYLQKENIIDESGMPKERFSAEFPKEGPSILRIQQVVRGDSAAYFCASSPGLQGNEQFFGPGTRLTVL.

Turning to this clone: Distinct nucleotide sequences in the sample also encode this CDR3. The rearrangement links TRBV10-3 to TRBJ2-5; D gene ambiguous. The CDR3 totals 11 residues. The V gene lost 4 bases and the J gene lost 4 bases, with 4 bases spanning the gap. Germline values: CDR1 ENHRY, CDR2 SYGVKD. The CDR3 DNA reads TGTGCCATCAGTGGCGGAGAGACCCAGTACTTC. Translating it yields CAISGGETQYF.

The rearrangement joins TRBV28 to TRBJ1-1; a weak D match, TRBD1 (5 bases). The CDR3 loop spans 14 amino acids. From germline, CDR1 is MDHEN and CDR2 SYDVKM. Trimming removed 0 bases at V and 1 base at J, with 6 bases between. CDR3 sequence: CASSLWQGNTEAFF. In nucleotides, the CDR3 is TGTGCCAGCAGTTTATGGCAGGGGAACACTGAAGCTTTCTTT.

This clone was picked up a small number of times. This chain joins TRBV5-6 and TRBJ2-7; D is perhaps TRBD1 or TRBD2 (5 bases each). Trimming left V 0 bases short and J 1 base short, with 14 bases between. This CDR3 region has 16 residues. Germline loops: CDR1 SGHDT, CDR2 YYEEEE. The CDR3 nucleotides read TGTGCCAGCAGCTTGGGTCTGGGGGAAAGGTCCTACGAGCAGTACGTC. It encodes CASSLGLGERSYEQYV.

The rearrangement uses TRBV7-9 and TRBJ2-7; 8 bases are shared with TRBD2. The CDR3 contains 12 residues. V dropped 5 bases and J dropped 6; count of bases not matched to a gene: 3. Germline CDR1 reads SEHNR; CDR2 reads FQNEAQ (reference sequence). The CDR3 region has the DNA TGTGCCAGCAGCCATGGGACTAGCGAGCAGTACGTC. This translates into CASSHGTSEQYV.

Turning to this clone: Other DNA sequences in the sample encode the same CDR3. This chain links TRBV5-1 with TRBJ2-2, with 8 bases matching TRBD1. There are 15 residues in the CDR3. The germline V gene has CDR1 SGHRS and CDR2 YFSETQ. Losses at the gene ends were 4 bases for V and 5 bases for J; bases not matched to a gene: 7. CDR3 nucleotide sequence: TGCGCCAGCAGCCAAGACAGGGGTCGGACCGGGGAGCTGTTTTTT. The encoded protein is CASSQDRGRTGELFF.

The chain has TRBV11-2 and TRBJ2-7; 8 nucleotides match TRBD1. CDR3 length: 14 residues. V lost 6 bases, J lost 3 bases, and 7 bases stayed unmatched. From germline, CDR1 is SGHAT and CDR2 FQNNGV. The CDR3: CASSRTGTRYEQYV. For the CDR3, the DNA is TGTGCCAGCAGTCGGACAGGGACACGCTACGAGCAGTACGTC.

The CDR3 is CASSQSPNQPQHF. The CDR3 DNA reads TGTGCCAGCAGTCAGAGTCCAAATCAGCCCCAGCATTTT. J is TRBJ1-5 and V is TRBV28, with D unclear. This CDR3 is built from 13 residues. The V end lost 5 bases, the J end lost 4 bases, and 9 bases lay between the germline ends. Germline CDR1 reads MDHEN; CDR2 reads SYDVKM.

In its sample, this clone was seen a few times. The rearrangement links TRBV18 to TRBJ1-2; the D gene is possibly TRBD1 (5 bases). Germline assignment: CDR1 KGHSH and CDR2 LQKENI. The V end lost 2 bases, the J end lost 1 base, and 11 bases lay between the germline ends. This CDR3 comprises 15 residues. The CDR3, as DNA: TGTGCCAGCTCACCAATGGGGGTCGTTAACTATGGCTACACCTTC. Translating it yields CASSPMGVVNYGYTF.

In this sample, this clone turned up a few times. The V gene is TRBV24-1, the J gene TRBJ1-4; D not certain. Germline V CDR1 and CDR2: KGHDR, SFDVKD. V lost 5 bases, J lost 4 bases, and 10 bases lay in between. This CDR3 contains 14 residues. This CDR3 reads CATSGWLNNEKLFF. The CDR3 DNA is TGTGCCACCAGTGGTTGGCTGAATAATGAAAAACTGTTTTTT.

The gene calls are TRBV28 and TRBJ1-4; D not resolved. V lost 6 bases, J lost 7 bases, and 18 bases lay in between. The CDR3 covers 15 residues. Germline loops: CDR1 MDHEN, CDR2 SYDVKM. The CDR3 region has the DNA TGTGCCAGCAGCCTAATCGGGCGAATGAGTGAAAAACTGTTTTTT. Translation: CASSLIGRMSEKLFF.

The V gene is TRBV9, the J gene TRBJ1-6; possibly TRBD1 for D (5 bases). V was pared by 2 bases and J by 6 bases, with 9 bases between. Germline-derived CDR1 and CDR2 are SGDLS and YYNGEE. This CDR3 comprises 14 residues. The CDR3 DNA reads TGTGCCAGCAGCGTCGGGGGGGGTAATTCACCCCTCCACTTT. Amino acid sequence: CASSVGGGNSPLHF.

This chain connects TRBV9 to TRBJ1-1; D remains unclear. Germline CDR1 SGDLS, CDR2 YYNGEE. The germline V and J ends were trimmed by 2 bases and 0 bases, with 8 bases remaining between them. This CDR3 spans 14 amino acids. In DNA form, the CDR3 reads TGTGCCAGCAGCGTCGCTGAAATGAACACTGAAGCTTTCTTT. This translates into CASSVAEMNTEAFF.

This chain connects TRBV18 to TRBJ2-5, with 13 positions matching TRBD2. The CDR3 contains 14 residues. Germline V CDR1 and CDR2: KGHSH, LQKENI. J was trimmed by 5 bases and V by 3 bases; bases with no gene match: 0. The CDR3 region is CASSPTSGGETQYF. CDR3 nucleotide sequence: TGTGCCAGCTCACCGACTAGCGGGGGGGAGACCCAGTACTTC.

J is TRBJ1-5 and V is TRBV28; weak D call: TRBD1 (6 bases). In germline, CDR1 is MDHEN, CDR2 SYDVKM. V lost 1 base and J 11 bases, leaving 15 bases between the germline ends. The CDR3 extends over 14 amino acids. The CDR3: CASSLSSGGRAQHF. CDR3 nucleotides: TGTGCCAGCAGTTTATCGTCCGGGGGGCGGGCCCAGCATTTT.

V and J are TRBV9 and TRBJ2-2; 11 nucleotides agree with TRBD2. V lost 4 bases, J lost 5 bases, and 4 bases stayed unmatched. The CDR3 has 15 residues. The germline CDR1 and CDR2 sequences are SGDLS and YYNGEE. The CDR3 reads CASSPWTSGTGELFF. The CDR3 region has the DNA TGTGCCAGCAGCCCCTGGACTAGCGGGACCGGGGAGCTGTTTTTT.

The rearrangement uses TRBV6-5 and TRBJ1-1; D is undetermined. The germline V gene encodes CDR1 MNHEY and CDR2 SVGAGI. The V end lost 11 bases, the J end lost 1 base, and 14 bases lay between the germline ends. This CDR3 comprises 13 residues. The CDR3 loop is CAATPGKNTEAFF. The DNA of the CDR3 is TGTGCCGCAACTCCGGGGAAGAACACTGAAGCTTTCTTT.

The chain has TRBV19 and TRBJ2-2, with D possibly matching TRBD1 (6 bases). V was clipped by 3 bases and J by 3 bases, with 11 bases between them. CDR1 LNHDA and CDR2 SQIVND come from the germline V gene (reference sequence). This CDR3 comprises 15 residues. The CDR3 nucleotides are TGTGCCAGTAGTATTCAGGGGTTGGACACCGGGGAGCTGTTTTTT. As protein: CASSIQGLDTGELFF.

This clone was seen a few times. This chain joins TRBV27 and TRBJ2-1; 7 nucleotides agree with TRBD2. This CDR3 is built from 16 residues. Germline-derived CDR1 and CDR2 are MNHEY and SMNVEV (reference sequence). V lost 5 bases and J lost 1; bases outside the gene matches: 8. The CDR3 DNA is TGTGCCAGCAGTCCCGCCGGGACTACATCCTACAATGAGCAGTTCTTC. This gives the protein CASSPAGTTSYNEQFF.

The J gene is TRBJ2-2, the V gene TRBV29-1, with D possibly being TRBD1 (5 bases). Trimming shortened V by 6 bases and J by 3 bases, and 11 bases separated the two germline ends. CDR1 and CDR2 from the germline V gene are SQVTM and ANQGSEA. The CDR3 contains 13 residues. The CDR3 DNA follows: TGCAGCGTGAGTCAGGGCTACACCGGGGAGCTGTTTTTT. This gives the protein CSVSQGYTGELFF.

The chain links TRBV5-1 to TRBJ2-5; D remains ambiguous. This CDR3 comprises 15 residues. Between the trimmed V and J ends, which lost 4 bases and 2 bases, there was a span of 15 bases. CDR1 SGHRS and CDR2 YFSETQ come from the germline V gene. The CDR3 sequence: CASSALAGPQETQYF. The CDR3 DNA reads as TGCGCCAGCAGCGCCTTGGCCGGGCCACAAGAGACCCAGTACTTC.

This chain links TRBV27 with TRBJ2-7; the D gene could be TRBD1 or TRBD2 (5 bases each). Trimming took 3 bases from V and 4 from J, leaving 7 bases between them. The CDR3 extends over 12 amino acids. Germline CDR1 is MNHEY and CDR2 is SMNVEV (reference sequence). The CDR3 nucleotides are TGTGCCAGCAGTTTCGGGGCTTACGAGCAGTACGTC. This codes for CASSFGAYEQYV.

V is TRBV27 and J is TRBJ1-6; 12 bases map to TRBD1. V was pared by 2 bases and J by 6 bases, with 14 bases of the junction left unmatched. This CDR3 has 20 residues. Germline V gene sequence: CDR1 MNHEY, CDR2 SMNVEV (reference sequence). The CDR3 spells CASSLRSGTGGRGPNSPLHF. The CDR3, as DNA: TGTGCCAGCAGTTTACGATCCGGGACAGGGGGCCGAGGACCTAATTCACCCCTCCACTTT.

V is TRBV29-1 and J is TRBJ2-5, with TRBD1 matching over 10 bases. After removal of 4 bases from V and 5 bases from J, the junction contained 7 bases not matched to a gene. CDR1 is SQVTM and CDR2 is ANQGSEA in the germline V gene. There are 14 residues in the CDR3. The CDR3 region has the DNA TGCAGCGTTGTGCGGGGACAGGGGTTTGAGACCCAGTACTTC. Its protein is CSVVRGQGFETQYF.

This clone appeared a few times. The V and J genes are TRBV6-5 and TRBJ2-7; possibly TRBD2 for D (5 bases). The CDR3 spans 14 residues. Trimming stripped 7 bases from V and 0 bases from J, with 13 bases between. Germline values: CDR1 MNHEY, CDR2 SVGAGI. The CDR3 DNA is TGTGCCAGCATCCCCTCGGGGAGCTCCTACGAGCAGTACGTC. Translated, it gives CASIPSGSSYEQYV.